This is a list of T cell receptor beta chains from one sample in a study of blood T cell repertoires in COVID-19. Only in-frame clones appear in the TCRdb table, and some are missing; sequencing was by immunoSEQ multiplex PCR. In the table there are around 150,000 clones, about 85% of which are singletons. Sequenced sample: peripheral blood. Receptors originate from a woman aged 55-75 years with active or convalescent COVID-19. The CDR3 runs from the conserved cysteine through the conserved F or W. D genes are given only for firm matches. Not every row has a clone size; where given, it reads once, few, many or a size class.

D gene: TRBD1
J gene: TRBJ2-5
clone size: .
V gene: TRBV10-3
CDR3 protein: CAISGWTGGETQYF
CDR3 DNA: TGTGCCATCAGTGGATGGACAGGGGGCGAGACCCAGTACTTC

D gene: .
J gene: TRBJ2-7
clone size: .
V gene: TRBV5-5
CDR3 protein: CASSLVADYEQYF
CDR3 DNA: TGTGCCAGCAGCTTGGTTGCAGACTACGAGCAGTACTTC

D gene: TRBD1
J gene: TRBJ2-5
clone size: .
V gene: TRBV6-6
CDR3 protein: CASRPVRDRVQETQYF
CDR3 DNA: TGTGCCAGCAGACCCGTCCGGGACAGGGTCCAAGAGACCCAGTACTTC

D gene: TRBD2
J gene: TRBJ2-3
clone size: .
V gene: TRBV7-2
CDR3 protein: CASSPPGTSGGHGQYF
CDR3 DNA: TGTGCCAGCAGCCCCCCAGGGACTAGCGGGGGCCACGGGCAGTATTTT

D gene: .
J gene: TRBJ1-6
clone size: few
V gene: TRBV5-6
CDR3 protein: CASSIPGSPLHF
CDR3 DNA: TGTGCCAGCAGCATACCCGGTTCACCCCTCCACTTT

D gene: TRBD2
J gene: TRBJ2-5
clone size: .
V gene: TRBV10-3
CDR3 protein: CAISDARGGQETQYF
CDR3 DNA: TGTGCCATCAGCGACGCCCGGGGGGGGCAAGAGACCCAGTACTTC

D gene: TRBD1
J gene: TRBJ2-2
clone size: .
V gene: TRBV5-4
CDR3 protein: CASSLAGGTGELFF
CDR3 DNA: TGTGCCAGCAGCTTGGCAGGGGGAACCGGGGAGCTGTTTTTT

D gene: TRBD1
J gene: TRBJ1-2
clone size: .
V gene: TRBV6-2/TRBV6-3
CDR3 protein: CASSYTGQGLTRGGYTF
CDR3 DNA: TGTGCCAGCAGTTACACAGGACAGGGTCTTACTCGGGGCGGCTACACCTTC

D gene: .
J gene: TRBJ1-2
clone size: .
V gene: TRBV18
CDR3 protein: CASSPDYRSAKYGYTF
CDR3 DNA: TGTGCCAGCTCACCAGATTACAGGAGTGCTAAGTATGGCTACACCTTC

D gene: .
J gene: TRBJ1-1
clone size: .
V gene: TRBV14
CDR3 protein: CASSQTRPLNTEAFF
CDR3 DNA: TGTGCCAGCAGCCAAACCAGGCCCTTGAACACTGAAGCTTTCTTT

D gene: TRBD2
J gene: TRBJ2-5
clone size: .
V gene: TRBV9
CDR3 protein: CASSAGTSTTETQYF
CDR3 DNA: TGTGCCAGCAGCGCTGGGACTAGCACCACGGAGACCCAGTACTTC

D gene: TRBD2
J gene: TRBJ2-3
clone size: .
V gene: TRBV14
CDR3 protein: CASSQVSAGGTDTQYF
CDR3 DNA: TGTGCCAGCAGCCAAGTTTCAGCGGGGGGGACAGATACGCAGTATTTT

D gene: .
J gene: TRBJ1-5
clone size: .
V gene: TRBV6-5
CDR3 protein: CASSYSWDTHQPQHF
CDR3 DNA: TGTGCCAGCAGTTACTCTTGGGACACCCATCAGCCCCAGCATTTT

D gene: .
J gene: TRBJ2-2
clone size: .
V gene: TRBV7-2
CDR3 protein: CASSLAGGNTGELFF
CDR3 DNA: TGTGCCAGCAGCTTAGCCGGGGGGAACACCGGGGAGCTGTTTTTT

D gene: TRBD1
J gene: TRBJ1-4
clone size: .
V gene: TRBV10-3
CDR3 protein: CAISYGTGDEKLFF
CDR3 DNA: TGTGCCATCAGCTACGGGACAGGGGATGAAAAACTGTTTTTT

D gene: TRBD1
J gene: TRBJ1-5
clone size: .
V gene: TRBV12-5
CDR3 protein: CASGKYPGQGIQPQHF
CDR3 DNA: TGTGCTAGTGGTAAATACCCGGGACAGGGCATTCAGCCCCAGCATTTT

D gene: .
J gene: TRBJ1-2
clone size: .
V gene: TRBV3-1/TRBV3-2
CDR3 protein: CASSHPVRSGYTF
CDR3 DNA: TGTGCCAGCAGCCACCCGGTTCGTAGTGGCTACACCTTC

D gene: TRBD1
J gene: TRBJ2-5
clone size: few
V gene: TRBV29-1
CDR3 protein: CSVDAGTGEETQYF
CDR3 DNA: TGCAGCGTCGACGCCGGGACAGGGGAAGAGACCCAGTACTTC

D gene: .
J gene: TRBJ1-2
clone size: .
V gene: TRBV30
CDR3 protein: CAWSVQYGYTF
CDR3 DNA: TGTGCCTGGAGTGTTCAGTATGGCTACACCTTC

D gene: .
J gene: TRBJ1-1
clone size: once
V gene: TRBV19
CDR3 protein: CASRSQGLFDTEAFF
CDR3 DNA: TGTGCCAGTAGGTCCCAGGGGTTGTTTGACACTGAAGCTTTCTTT

D gene: .
J gene: TRBJ2-7
clone size: .
V gene: TRBV7-2
CDR3 protein: CASRLTGSHEQYF
CDR3 DNA: TGTGCCAGCAGGCTAACAGGTTCACACGAGCAGTACTTC

D gene: TRBD2
J gene: TRBJ2-3
clone size: .
V gene: TRBV4-1
CDR3 protein: CASSQGGASGVDTQYF
CDR3 DNA: TGCGCCAGCAGCCAAGGGGGGGCTAGCGGGGTGGATACGCAGTATTTT

D gene: .
J gene: TRBJ1-5
clone size: .
V gene: TRBV12-3/TRBV12-4
CDR3 protein: CASSLGGERAQHF
CDR3 DNA: TGTGCCAGCAGTTTAGGCGGGGAGAGGGCCCAGCATTTT

D gene: TRBD1
J gene: TRBJ1-2
clone size: .
V gene: TRBV12-3/TRBV12-4
CDR3 protein: CASRNQGGYGYTF
CDR3 DNA: TGTGCCAGCCGAAACCAGGGGGGTTATGGCTACACCTTC

D gene: TRBD1
J gene: TRBJ2-1
clone size: once
V gene: TRBV4-1
CDR3 protein: CASSPQGARDNEQFF
CDR3 DNA: TGCGCCAGCAGCCCCCAGGGGGCTCGGGACAATGAGCAGTTCTTC

D gene: .
J gene: TRBJ2-2
clone size: .
V gene: TRBV2
CDR3 protein: CASSAGATGELFF
CDR3 DNA: TGTGCCAGCAGTGCAGGGGCCACCGGGGAGCTGTTTTTT

D gene: TRBD1
J gene: TRBJ1-4
clone size: .
V gene: TRBV24-1
CDR3 protein: CATGTRTGRVGEKLFF
CDR3 DNA: TGTGCCACCGGCACCCGGACAGGGCGAGTGGGGGAAAAACTGTTTTTT

D gene: TRBD2
J gene: TRBJ2-7
clone size: .
V gene: TRBV7-2
CDR3 protein: CASSPWGGYEQYF
CDR3 DNA: TGTGCCAGCAGTCCCTGGGGGGGCTACGAGCAGTACTTC

D gene: TRBD1
J gene: TRBJ1-3
clone size: .
V gene: TRBV7-9
CDR3 protein: CASSPGTGGNTIYF
CDR3 DNA: TGTGCCAGCAGCCCAGGGACAGGGGGTAACACCATATATTTT

D gene: .
J gene: TRBJ2-7
clone size: .
V gene: TRBV19
CDR3 protein: CASSMSVRLDEQYF
CDR3 DNA: TGTGCCAGTAGTATGTCAGTGAGGTTGGACGAGCAGTACTTC

D gene: .
J gene: TRBJ2-7
clone size: .
V gene: TRBV21-1
CDR3 protein: CASGLQESYEQYF
CDR3 DNA: TGTGCCAGCGGGCTACAGGAGTCCTACGAGCAGTACTTC

D gene: .
J gene: TRBJ1-3
clone size: .
V gene: TRBV19
CDR3 protein: CASSKEGRISGNTIYF
CDR3 DNA: TGTGCCAGTAGTAAGGAGGGAAGGATATCTGGAAACACCATATATTTT

D gene: .
J gene: TRBJ2-1
clone size: .
V gene: TRBV11-2
CDR3 protein: CASSFNQGSYNEQFF
CDR3 DNA: TGTGCCAGCAGCTTCAACCAGGGGTCCTACAATGAGCAGTTCTTC

D gene: .
J gene: TRBJ1-2
clone size: .
V gene: TRBV5-4
CDR3 protein: CASSRAGGGYGYTF
CDR3 DNA: TGTGCCAGCAGCCGGGCTGGGGGGGGCTATGGCTACACCTTC

D gene: TRBD2
J gene: TRBJ2-1
clone size: once
V gene: TRBV5-4
CDR3 protein: CASSLLAGVQNEQFF
CDR3 DNA: TGTGCCAGCAGCTTATTAGCGGGGGTACAGAATGAGCAGTTCTTC

D gene: .
J gene: TRBJ2-2
clone size: .
V gene: TRBV6-6
CDR3 protein: CASSYETEHRELFF
CDR3 DNA: TGTGCCAGCAGTTACGAGACAGAACACCGGGAGCTGTTTTTT

D gene: .
J gene: TRBJ2-1
clone size: .
V gene: TRBV6-2/TRBV6-3
CDR3 protein: CASSIPEILNEQFF
CDR3 DNA: TGTGCCAGCAGTATCCCCGAGATACTCAATGAGCAGTTCTTC

D gene: .
J gene: TRBJ2-3
clone size: .
V gene: TRBV7-9
CDR3 protein: CASSDAGGQDTQYF
CDR3 DNA: TGTGCCAGCAGCGATGCCGGGGGACAGGATACGCAGTATTTT

D gene: .
J gene: TRBJ1-1
clone size: .
V gene: TRBV2
CDR3 protein: CASSESVEAFF
CDR3 DNA: TGTGCCAGCAGTGAATCAGTTGAAGCTTTCTTT

D gene: TRBD1
J gene: TRBJ1-2
clone size: few
V gene: TRBV13
CDR3 protein: CASSLFKGASYYGYTF
CDR3 DNA: TGTGCCAGCAGCTTATTTAAGGGGGCGAGTTACTATGGCTACACCTTC

D gene: .
J gene: TRBJ2-3
clone size: .
V gene: TRBV25-1
CDR3 protein: CASSFSSTDTQYF
CDR3 DNA: TGTGCCAGCAGTTTTTCCTCCACAGATACGCAGTATTTT

D gene: TRBD1
J gene: TRBJ1-2
clone size: once
V gene: TRBV18
CDR3 protein: CASSPDRGANYGYTF
CDR3 DNA: TGTGCCAGCTCACCTGACAGGGGGGCTAACTATGGCTACACCTTC

D gene: .
J gene: TRBJ2-5
clone size: .
V gene: TRBV14
CDR3 protein: CASSHIGAGGETQYF
CDR3 DNA: TGTGCCAGCAGCCACATTGGGGCAGGCGGAGAGACCCAGTACTTC

D gene: TRBD1
J gene: TRBJ1-3
clone size: .
V gene: TRBV19
CDR3 protein: CASSRQGGNTIYF
CDR3 DNA: TGTGCCAGTAGCCGACAGGGAGGAAACACCATATATTTT

D gene: TRBD1
J gene: TRBJ2-1
clone size: .
V gene: TRBV5-1
CDR3 protein: CASSFRGLDNEQFF
CDR3 DNA: TGCGCCAGCAGCTTCAGGGGGCTTGACAATGAGCAGTTCTTC

D gene: .
J gene: TRBJ1-6
clone size: .
V gene: TRBV11-2
CDR3 protein: CASSLEVQGNSYNSPLHF
CDR3 DNA: TGTGCCAGCAGCTTAGAGGTCCAGGGAAACTCCTATAATTCACCCCTCCACTTT

D gene: .
J gene: TRBJ1-2
clone size: .
V gene: TRBV5-4
CDR3 protein: CASSLDNNYGYTF
CDR3 DNA: TGTGCCAGCAGCTTGGATAATAACTATGGCTACACCTTC

D gene: TRBD1
J gene: TRBJ1-2
clone size: .
V gene: TRBV7-2
CDR3 protein: CASSFTGTGVNYGYTF
CDR3 DNA: TGTGCCAGCAGCTTCACCGGGACAGGGGTTAACTATGGCTACACCTTC

D gene: TRBD2
J gene: TRBJ2-1
clone size: few
V gene: TRBV27
CDR3 protein: CASSPKITSGRRHEQFF
CDR3 DNA: TGTGCCAGCAGTCCAAAAATTACTAGCGGACGGCGCCATGAGCAGTTCTTC

D gene: TRBD1
J gene: TRBJ1-5
clone size: .
V gene: TRBV5-5
CDR3 protein: CASSLGGQGINQPQHF
CDR3 DNA: TGTGCCAGCAGCTTGGGCGGACAGGGTATTAATCAGCCCCAGCATTTT